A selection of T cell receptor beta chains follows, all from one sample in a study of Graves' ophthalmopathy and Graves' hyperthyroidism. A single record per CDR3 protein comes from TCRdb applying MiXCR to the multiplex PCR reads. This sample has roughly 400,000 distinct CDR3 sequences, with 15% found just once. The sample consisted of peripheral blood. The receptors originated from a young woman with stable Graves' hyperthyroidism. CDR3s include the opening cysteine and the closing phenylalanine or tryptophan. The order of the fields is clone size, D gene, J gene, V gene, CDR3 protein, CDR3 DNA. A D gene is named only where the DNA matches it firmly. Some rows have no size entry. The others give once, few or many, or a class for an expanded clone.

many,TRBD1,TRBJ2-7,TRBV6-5,CASSSQGARYEQYF,TGTGCCAGCAGTTCCCAGGGGGCGCGATACGAGCAGTACTTC
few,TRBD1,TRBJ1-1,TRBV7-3,CASSLYPGTGVNTEAFF,TGTGCCAGCAGCTTATACCCCGGGACAGGGGTGAACACTGAAGCTTTCTTT
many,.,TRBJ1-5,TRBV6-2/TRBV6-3,CASRGNNQPQHF,TGTGCCAGCCGGGGTAACAATCAGCCCCAGCATTTT
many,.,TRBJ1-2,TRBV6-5,CASSYRGPPYGYTF,TGTGCCAGCAGTTACAGGGGACCTCCCTATGGCTACACCTTC
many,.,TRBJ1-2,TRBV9,CASSRNGNRAFNYGYTF,TGTGCCAGCAGCCGAAACGGGAACAGAGCCTTTAACTATGGCTACACCTTC
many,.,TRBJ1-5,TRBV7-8,CASSLQDQPQHF,TGTGCCAGCAGTTTACAAGATCAGCCCCAGCATTTT
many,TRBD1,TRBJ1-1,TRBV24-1,CATSDSGQMNTEAFF,TGTGCCACCAGTGATTCGGGACAGATGAACACTGAAGCTTTCTTT
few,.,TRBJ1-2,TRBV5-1,CASRTQGLLGYTF,TGCGCCAGCAGAACGCAGGGGCTGCTTGGCTACACCTTC
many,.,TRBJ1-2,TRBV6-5,CASSYSSPQGNYGYTF,TGTGCCAGCAGTTACTCGAGCCCACAGGGCAACTATGGCTACACCTTC
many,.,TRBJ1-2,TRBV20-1,CSAFGGDGYTF,TGCAGTGCCTTTGGCGGGGATGGCTACACCTTC
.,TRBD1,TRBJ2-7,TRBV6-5,CASSLGVGQGYEQYF,TGTGCCAGCAGTTTAGGGGTTGGACAGGGTTACGAGCAGTACTTC
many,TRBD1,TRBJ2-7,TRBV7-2,CASSLGGGQGYEQYF,TGTGCCAGCAGCTTAGGGGGGGGACAGGGGTACGAGCAGTACTTC
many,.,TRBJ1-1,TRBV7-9,CASSRGPPEAFF,TGTGCCAGCAGCCGAGGACCTCCAGAAGCTTTCTTT
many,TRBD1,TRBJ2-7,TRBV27,CASSFDRGTLREQYF,TGTGCCAGCAGCTTCGACAGGGGAACTTTGAGGGAGCAGTACTTC
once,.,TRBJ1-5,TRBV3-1,CASSLYPMRDPNQPQHF,TGTGCCAGCAGCCTATATCCAATGCGGGACCCAAATCAGCCCCAGCATTTT
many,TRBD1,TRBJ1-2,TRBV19,CASSRGRTQHTF,TGTGCCAGTAGCAGGGGGCGCACACAACACACCTTC
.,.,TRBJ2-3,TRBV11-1,CASSSSLGGSTDTQYF,TGTGCCAGCAGCTCCTCCCTCGGAGGTTCCACAGATACGCAGTATTTT
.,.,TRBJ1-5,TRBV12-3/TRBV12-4,CASSSEDTGDQPQHF,TGTGCCAGCAGTTCTGAGGACACGGGTGATCAGCCCCAGCATTTT
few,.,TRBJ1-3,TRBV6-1,CASRRVGDSGNTIYF,TGTGCCAGCAGGAGGGTTGGGGACTCTGGAAACACCATATATTTT
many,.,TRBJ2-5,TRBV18,CASSRRQLQVQETQYF,TGTGCCAGCTCCCGCCGACAGTTACAAGTCCAAGAGACCCAGTACTTC
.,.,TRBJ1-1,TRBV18,CASSPVSGVTEAFF,TGTGCCAGCTCACCAGTCTCGGGAGTAACTGAAGCTTTCTTT
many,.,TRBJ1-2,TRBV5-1,CASSLGMVWANYGYTF,TGCGCCAGCAGCTTGGGCATGGTCTGGGCGAACTATGGCTACACCTTC
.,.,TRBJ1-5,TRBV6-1,CASSLQGHQPQHF,TGTGCCAGCAGTCTGCAGGGGCATCAGCCCCAGCATTTT
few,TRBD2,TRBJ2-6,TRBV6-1,CASSEGEGLGANVLTF,TGTGCCAGCAGTGAAGGGGAGGGGCTGGGGGCCAACGTCCTGACTTTC
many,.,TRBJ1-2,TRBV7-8,CASSSGGDGFNYGYTF,TGTGCCAGCAGCTCCGGAGGGGACGGGTTTAACTATGGCTACACCTTC
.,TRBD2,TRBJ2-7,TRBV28,CASSPRTSGKVGREQYF,TGTGCCAGCAGTCCGCGGACTAGCGGGAAGGTGGGCCGCGAGCAGTACTTC
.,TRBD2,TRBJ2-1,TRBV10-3,CAISEGSGGQEQFF,TGTGCCATCAGTGAGGGATCGGGGGGGCAAGAGCAGTTCTTC
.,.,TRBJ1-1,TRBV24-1,CATSESGNMYTDAFF,TGTGCCACCAGTGAGTCAGGTAACATGTACACTGATGCTTTCTTT
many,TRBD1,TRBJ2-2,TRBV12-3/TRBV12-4,CASSSLTGVNTGELFF,TGTGCCAGCAGTTCACTAACAGGGGTTAACACCGGGGAGCTGTTTTTT
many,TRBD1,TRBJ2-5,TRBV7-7,CASSPGTGGAETQYF,TGTGCTAGCAGCCCCGGGACAGGGGGGGCTGAGACCCAGTACTTC
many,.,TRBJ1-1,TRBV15,CATSRDRADWGTEAFF,TGTGCCACCAGCAGAGATAGGGCGGATTGGGGCACTGAAGCTTTCTTT
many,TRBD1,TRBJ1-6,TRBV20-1,CSAPTGEGPYNSPLHF,TGCAGTGCCCCGACAGGGGAAGGGCCCTATAATTCACCCCTCCACTTT
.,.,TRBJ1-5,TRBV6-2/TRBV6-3,CASSYPGLGNQPQHF,TGTGCCAGCAGTTACCCAGGGTTGGGCAATCAGCCCCAGCATTTT
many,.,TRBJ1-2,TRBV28,CASSTGTVYGYTF,TGTGCCAGCAGTACCGGGACCGTATATGGCTACACCTTC
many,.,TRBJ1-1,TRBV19,CASSMGQNTEAFF,TGTGCCAGTAGTATGGGCCAGAACACTGAAGCTTTCTTT
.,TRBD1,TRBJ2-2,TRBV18,CASSPTGPGGTGELFF,TGTGCCAGCTCACCGACAGGGCCCGGCGGCACCGGGGAGCTGTTTTTT
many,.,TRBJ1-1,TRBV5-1,CASSLAGQNTEAFF,TGTGCCAGCAGTTTAGCGGGACAGAACACTGAAGCTTTCTTT
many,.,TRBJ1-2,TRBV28,CASSYTGGRYGYTF,TGTGCCAGCAGTTACACGGGGGGGAGGTATGGCTACACCTTC
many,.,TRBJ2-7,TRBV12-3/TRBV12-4,CASRKTGDPYEQYF,TGTGCCAGCAGAAAGACGGGGGATCCCTACGAGCAGTACTTC
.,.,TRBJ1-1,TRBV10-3,CAISEAHGTNTEAFF,TGTGCCATCAGTGAGGCACACGGAACGAACACTGAAGCTTTCTTT
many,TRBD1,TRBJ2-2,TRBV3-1,CASSQPTGGAFTGELFF,TGTGCCAGCAGCCAACCAACAGGGGGCGCATTCACCGGGGAGCTGTTTTTT
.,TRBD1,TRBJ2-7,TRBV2,CASHRQGAGYDEQYF,TGTGCCAGCCATCGACAGGGGGCGGGATACGACGAGCAGTACTTC
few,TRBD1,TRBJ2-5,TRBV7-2,CASSLDRAQETQYF,TGTGCCAGCAGCTTGGACAGGGCCCAAGAGACCCAGTACTTC
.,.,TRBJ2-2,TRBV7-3,CASSATERGALNTGELFF,TGTGCCAGCAGCGCGACTGAGAGGGGGGCCCTGAACACCGGGGAGCTGTTTTTT
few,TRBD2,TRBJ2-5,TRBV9,CASSVELAGQETQYF,TGTGCCAGCAGCGTAGAACTAGCGGGCCAAGAGACCCAGTACTTC
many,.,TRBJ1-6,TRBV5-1,CASSLEGGDSPLHF,TGCGCCAGCAGCTTGGAAGGGGGGGATTCACCCCTCCACTTT
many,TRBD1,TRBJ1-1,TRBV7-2,CASSLIGQGGEAFF,TGTGCCAGCAGCTTAATCGGACAGGGAGGAGAAGCTTTCTTT
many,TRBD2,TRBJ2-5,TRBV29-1,CSVLADQETQYF,TGCAGCGTCCTAGCGGACCAAGAGACCCAGTACTTC
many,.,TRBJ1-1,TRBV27,CATFRGTEAFF,TGTGCCACCTTTCGAGGGACTGAAGCTTTCTTT
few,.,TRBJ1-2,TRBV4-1,CAGSQAGRAGYGYTF,TGCGCCGGCAGCCAAGCTGGGAGGGCTGGGTATGGCTACACCTTC
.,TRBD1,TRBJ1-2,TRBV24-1,CATSESGTGTTNYGYTF,TGTGCCACCAGTGAGTCCGGGACAGGGACAACTAACTATGGCTACACCTTC
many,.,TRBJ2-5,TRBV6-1,CASSPGTHQETQYF,TGTGCCAGCAGCCCCGGGACGCACCAAGAGACCCAGTACTTC